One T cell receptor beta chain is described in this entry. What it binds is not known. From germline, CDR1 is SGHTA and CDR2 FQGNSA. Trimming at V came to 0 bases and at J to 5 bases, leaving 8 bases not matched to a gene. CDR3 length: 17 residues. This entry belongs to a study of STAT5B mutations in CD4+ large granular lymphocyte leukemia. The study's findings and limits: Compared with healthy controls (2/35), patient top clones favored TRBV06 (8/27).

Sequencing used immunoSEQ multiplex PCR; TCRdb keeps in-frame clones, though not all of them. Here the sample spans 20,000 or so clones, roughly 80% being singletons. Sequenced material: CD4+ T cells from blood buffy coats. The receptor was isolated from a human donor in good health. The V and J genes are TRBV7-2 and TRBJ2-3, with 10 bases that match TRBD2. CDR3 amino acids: CASSLAVSGRMKDTQYF. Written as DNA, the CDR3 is TGTGCCAGCAGCTTAGCGGTTAGCGGGAGGATGAAAGATACGCAGTATTTT. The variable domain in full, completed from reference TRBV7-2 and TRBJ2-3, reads GAGVSQSPSNKVTEKGKDVELRCDPISGHTALYWYRQSLGQGLEFLIYFQGNSAPDKSGLPSDRFSAERTGGSVSTLTIQRTQQEDSAVYLCASSLAVSGRMKDTQYFGPGTRLTVL.